One T cell receptor beta chain is described in this entry. Its matching antigen is unknown. The data were produced by immunoSEQ multiplex PCR, yet TCRdb's version contains in-frame clones alone and is incomplete. The table includes fewer than 130,000 clones, about 90% detected once. This record comes from a study of T cell responses to AZD1222 COVID-19 vaccine. Whole-study results and caveats: No day 14 peak samples; only post-peak repertoires were characterized. Only a handful of AZD1222 recipients were seropositive at baseline. Reportedly, nearly half of unique spike TCRs recognized epitopes outside B.1.351/B.1.1.7 mutations.

The germline V gene encodes CDR1 KGHSH and CDR2 LQKENI. V lost 2 bases, J lost 13 bases, and 9 bases lay in between. This CDR3 spans 12 amino acids. The sequenced sample was peripheral blood, obtained 28 days after the second AZD1222 dose. The chain is built from TRBV18 and TRBJ1-6; D unclear. The sequence came from an adult who received the AZD1222 COVID-19 vaccine. This CDR3 reads CASSPEGDPLHF. In DNA, the CDR3 is TGTGCCAGCTCACCAGAGGGAGATCCCCTCCACTTT.